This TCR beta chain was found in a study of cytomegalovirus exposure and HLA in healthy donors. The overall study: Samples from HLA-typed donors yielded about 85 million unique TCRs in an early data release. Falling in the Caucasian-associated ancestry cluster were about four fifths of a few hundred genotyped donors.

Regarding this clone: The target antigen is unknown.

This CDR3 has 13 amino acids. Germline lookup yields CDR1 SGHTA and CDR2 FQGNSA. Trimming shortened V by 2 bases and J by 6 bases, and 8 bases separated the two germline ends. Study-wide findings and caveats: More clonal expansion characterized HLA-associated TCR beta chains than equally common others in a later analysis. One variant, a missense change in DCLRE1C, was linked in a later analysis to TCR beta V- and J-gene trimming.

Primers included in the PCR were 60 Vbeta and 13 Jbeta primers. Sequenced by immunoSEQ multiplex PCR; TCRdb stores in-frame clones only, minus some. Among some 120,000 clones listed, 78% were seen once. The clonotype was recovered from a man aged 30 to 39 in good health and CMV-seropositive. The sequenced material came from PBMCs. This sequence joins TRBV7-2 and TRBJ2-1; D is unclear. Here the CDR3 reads CASSLLPGNEQFF. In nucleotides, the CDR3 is TGTGCCAGCAGCTTATTACCAGGCAATGAGCAGTTCTTC.